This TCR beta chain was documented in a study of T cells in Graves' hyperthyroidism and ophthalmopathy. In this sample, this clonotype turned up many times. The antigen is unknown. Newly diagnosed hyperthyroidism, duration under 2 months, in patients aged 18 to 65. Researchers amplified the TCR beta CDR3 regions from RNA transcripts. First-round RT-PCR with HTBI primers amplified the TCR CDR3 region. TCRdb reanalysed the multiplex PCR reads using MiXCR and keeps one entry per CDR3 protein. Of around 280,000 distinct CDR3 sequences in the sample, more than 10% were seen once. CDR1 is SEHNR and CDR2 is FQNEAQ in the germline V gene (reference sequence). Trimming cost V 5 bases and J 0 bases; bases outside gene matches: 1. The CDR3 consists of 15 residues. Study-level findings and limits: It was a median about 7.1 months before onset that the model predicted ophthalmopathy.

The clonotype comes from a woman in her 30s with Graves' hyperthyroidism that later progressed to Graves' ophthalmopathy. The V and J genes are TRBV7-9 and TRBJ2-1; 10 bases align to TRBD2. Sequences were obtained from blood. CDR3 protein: CASSPSGSSYNEQFF. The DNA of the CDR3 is TGTGCCAGCAGCCCTAGCGGGAGCTCCTACAATGAGCAGTTCTTC.